This section outlines one T cell receptor (beta chain) sequence together with its context. The antigen is not known. Some clones are missing from TCRdb's copy, which holds only in-frame ones; the method was immunoSEQ multiplex PCR. Of approximately 280,000 clones listed, approximately 76% were seen once; the top ten hold around 5.1%. This specimen comes from a study of cytotoxic CD8 clonotypes in ibrutinib-treated CLL. About the research overall: Partial response was seen in about 25 patients and complete response in 2; after median around 72 months, approximately 14 stayed remitted, some 12 progressed. Regarding the study as a whole: Researchers report that baseline clonality outpaced age-matched healthy donors and tracked circulating CD8+ T-cell counts.

This CDR3 region has 13 residues. With 5 bases removed from V and 4 bases from J, the gap between germline ends came to 12 bases. Germline V gene lookup returns CDR1 SNHLY and CDR2 FYNNEI. The chain combines TRBV2 with TRBJ2-7; either TRBD1 or TRBD2 may fit D (5 bases each). The input for sequencing was PBMCs, taken at disease progression, from a patient treated with ibrutinib. The TCR comes from a human donor with chronic lymphocytic leukemia. CDR3 DNA: TGTGCCAGCAGTCTGGGGGTGGCTTACGAGCAGTACTTC. Translation gives CASSLGVAYEQYF.